The 11 T cell receptor beta chains in this list originate from one sample, sequenced in a study of cytomegalovirus exposure and HLA in healthy donors. This PCR relied on a set of 60 Vbeta primers and 13 Jbeta primers. TCRdb's copy holds only in-frame clones and misses some; the assay was immunoSEQ multiplex PCR. The data show approximately 170,000 clones, around two thirds seen once. Input material: PBMCs. These receptors came from a man aged 40-49 years in good health and CMV-seronegative.

This sequence joins TRBV19 and TRBJ1-2; possible D gene TRBD1, 6 bases. The CDR3 loop spans 15 amino acids. Germline V CDR1 and CDR2: LNHDA, SQIVND (reference sequence). V was trimmed by 7 bases and J by 3 bases, leaving 18 bases between them. In DNA form, the CDR3 reads TGTGCCAGTAAGCCCGAGGGGGGGCGCGACTATGGCTACACCTTC. Its translation is CASKPEGGRDYGYTF.

This clone appeared once. The rearrangement links TRBV6-5 to TRBJ1-3; no clear D gene. Trimming shortened V by 3 bases and J by 0 bases, and 12 bases separated the two germline ends. In germline, CDR1 is MNHEY, CDR2 SVGAGI. The CDR3 runs 16 residues. The CDR3 DNA follows: TGTGCCAGCAGTTATTCCGGACTGAACTCTGGAAACACCATATATTTT. It codes for CASSYSGLNSGNTIYF.

The V gene is TRBV7-6, the J gene TRBJ1-3, with D maybe TRBD1 (5 bases). Germline-derived CDR1 and CDR2 are SGHVS and FNYEAQ. The length of the CDR3 is 15 residues. V lost 5 bases to trimming and J lost 4 bases, with 15 bases between them. The CDR3 nucleotides are TGTGCCAGCAGCCCGTCGTTAGGGGCAGGAAACACCATATATTTT. Its translation is CASSPSLGAGNTIYF. The complete variable domain, with remaining parts taken from reference TRBV7-6 and TRBJ1-3, reads GAGVSQSPRYKVTKRGQDVALRCDPISGHVSLYWYRQALGQGPEFLTYFNYEAQQDKSGLPNDRFSAERPEGSISTLTIQRTEQRDSAMYRCASSPSLGAGNTIYFGEGSWLTVV.

Many counts were recorded for this clone. This chain links TRBV15 with TRBJ1-1; D is possibly TRBD1 (5 bases). The V end was cut by 6 bases, the J end by 4 bases, with 12 bases between. CDR1 and CDR2 (germline): LNHNV, YYDKDF (reference sequence). The CDR3 is made up of 13 amino acids. The CDR3 coding sequence is TGTGCCACCAGGATCAGGGTCGGCACTGAAGCTTTCTTT. Protein sequence: CATRIRVGTEAFF. Combining the CDR3 with reference TRBV15 and TRBJ1-1 gives the whole variable domain DAMVIQNPRYQVTQFGKPVTLSCSQTLNHNVMYWYQQKSSQAPKLLFHYYDKDFNNEADTPDNFQSRRPNTSFCFLDIRSPGLGDTAMYLCATRIRVGTEAFFGQGTRLTVV.

The rearrangement links TRBV6-6 to TRBJ2-7, with a weak D call TRBD2 (5 bases). The germline V gene has CDR1 MNHNY and CDR2 SVGAGI (reference sequence). The CDR3 loop spans 12 amino acids. Trimming took off 6 bases at V and 2 bases at J, with 8 bases between the two ends. The DNA for the CDR3 is TGTGCCAGCAGGCCCGGGACCTACGAGCAGTACTTC. It is translated as CASRPGTYEQYF.

V gene TRBV30 combines with J gene TRBJ2-1; 9 bases match TRBD2. The CDR3 consists of 17 residues. Germline CDR1 and CDR2: GTSNPN and SVGIG (reference sequence). The ends lost 0 bases at V and 12 bases at J; junction bases unmatched: 18. CDR3 residues: CAWSVGYSGSLAGGQFF. Written as DNA, the CDR3 is TGTGCCTGGAGTGTAGGATATAGCGGGAGTCTCGCGGGTGGGCAGTTCTTC.

The rearrangement links TRBV19 to TRBJ2-5; maybe TRBD2 (7 bases). The length of the CDR3 is 16 residues. V was pared by 7 bases and J by 3 bases, with 21 bases between. Germline V gives CDR1 LNHDA, CDR2 SQIVND (reference sequence). The CDR3 bases are TGTGCCAGTAATGTCGGCGGGGGCGAACTGGAAGAGACCCAGTACTTC. This codes for CASNVGGGELEETQYF.

This sequence joins TRBV10-3 and TRBJ2-7; 7 bases are a match to TRBD1. V dropped 0 bases and J dropped 2; count of bases not matched to a gene: 1. Germline CDR1 reads ENHRY; CDR2 reads SYGVKD. The CDR3 loop spans 14 amino acids. CDR3 in amino acids: CAISESTGTYEQYF. CDR3 sequence (DNA): TGTGCCATCAGTGAGTCGACAGGGACCTACGAGCAGTACTTC.

As for this clone: At one of its ends the junction is not consistent with the germline gene, which may arise from a read error. The rearrangement links TRBV4-2 to TRBJ1-1, with no clear D. This CDR3 spans 13 amino acids. Germline loops: CDR1 LGHNA, CDR2 YNFKEQ. The chain's CDR3 is CASNQDGGTEAFF. The CDR3 DNA follows: TGTGCCAGCAACCAAGACGGAGGCACTGAAGCTTTCTTT.

The V call is TRBV15, the J call TRBJ1-1; D might be TRBD1 (5 bases). Trimming stripped 0 bases from V and 1 base from J, with 9 bases between. The length of the CDR3 is 15 residues. Looked up from germline, CDR1 is LNHNV and CDR2 is YYDKDF (reference sequence). The chain's CDR3 is CATSRDQGGNTEAFF. The CDR3 DNA is TGTGCCACCAGCAGAGATCAGGGCGGGAACACTGAAGCTTTCTTT.

V is TRBV7-2 and J is TRBJ2-7; TRBD1 matches at 7 bases. Looked up from germline, CDR1 is SGHTA and CDR2 is FQGNSA. This CDR3 contains 16 residues. V dropped 1 base and J dropped 0; count of bases not matched to a gene: 6. The CDR3 protein is CASSLGTGTVSYEQYF. The CDR3 DNA is TGTGCCAGCAGCTTAGGTACGGGGACAGTCTCCTACGAGCAGTACTTC.